This TCR beta chain was retrieved from a study of OX40 agonist ivuxolimab in advanced cancers. Study context: Ivuxolimab was administered intravenously to patients at 0.01 to 10 mg/kg every 2 weeks. Recorded diagnoses for dose-escalation patients were hepatocellular carcinoma, melanoma, renal cell or head and neck cancer. Study findings and constraints: Averaging showed that CD8+ T cells had more expanded clones than CD4+ did.

TCRdb's copy holds only in-frame clones and misses some; the assay was immunoSEQ multiplex PCR. The table shows roughly 92,000 clones, with about 90% occurring only once. A word on this clone: Its antigen is unidentified.

In germline, CDR1 is SEHNR, CDR2 FQNEAQ (reference sequence). Trimming removed 4 bases from V and 6 bases from J, with 11 bases in between. The CDR3 has 13 residues. The TCR comes from an adult with an advanced solid tumor such as melanoma, head and neck, liver or kidney cancer. Sequenced here: CD4+ or CD8+ T cells sorted from blood, sampled in a trial of the OX40 agonist ivuxolimab. This chain connects TRBV7-9 to TRBJ2-3; tentative D call: TRBD1 (6 bases). The CDR3: CASSSDRPDTQYF. The CDR3 nucleotides read TGTGCCAGCAGCTCCGACAGGCCCGATACGCAGTATTTT. The full variable domain, with the rest looked up from reference TRBV7-9 and TRBJ2-3, is DTGVSQNPRHKITKRGQNVTFRCDPISEHNRLYWYRQTLGQGPEFLTYFQNEAQLEKSRLLSDRFSAERPKGSFSTLEIQRTEQGDSAMYLCASSSDRPDTQYFGPGTRLTVL.